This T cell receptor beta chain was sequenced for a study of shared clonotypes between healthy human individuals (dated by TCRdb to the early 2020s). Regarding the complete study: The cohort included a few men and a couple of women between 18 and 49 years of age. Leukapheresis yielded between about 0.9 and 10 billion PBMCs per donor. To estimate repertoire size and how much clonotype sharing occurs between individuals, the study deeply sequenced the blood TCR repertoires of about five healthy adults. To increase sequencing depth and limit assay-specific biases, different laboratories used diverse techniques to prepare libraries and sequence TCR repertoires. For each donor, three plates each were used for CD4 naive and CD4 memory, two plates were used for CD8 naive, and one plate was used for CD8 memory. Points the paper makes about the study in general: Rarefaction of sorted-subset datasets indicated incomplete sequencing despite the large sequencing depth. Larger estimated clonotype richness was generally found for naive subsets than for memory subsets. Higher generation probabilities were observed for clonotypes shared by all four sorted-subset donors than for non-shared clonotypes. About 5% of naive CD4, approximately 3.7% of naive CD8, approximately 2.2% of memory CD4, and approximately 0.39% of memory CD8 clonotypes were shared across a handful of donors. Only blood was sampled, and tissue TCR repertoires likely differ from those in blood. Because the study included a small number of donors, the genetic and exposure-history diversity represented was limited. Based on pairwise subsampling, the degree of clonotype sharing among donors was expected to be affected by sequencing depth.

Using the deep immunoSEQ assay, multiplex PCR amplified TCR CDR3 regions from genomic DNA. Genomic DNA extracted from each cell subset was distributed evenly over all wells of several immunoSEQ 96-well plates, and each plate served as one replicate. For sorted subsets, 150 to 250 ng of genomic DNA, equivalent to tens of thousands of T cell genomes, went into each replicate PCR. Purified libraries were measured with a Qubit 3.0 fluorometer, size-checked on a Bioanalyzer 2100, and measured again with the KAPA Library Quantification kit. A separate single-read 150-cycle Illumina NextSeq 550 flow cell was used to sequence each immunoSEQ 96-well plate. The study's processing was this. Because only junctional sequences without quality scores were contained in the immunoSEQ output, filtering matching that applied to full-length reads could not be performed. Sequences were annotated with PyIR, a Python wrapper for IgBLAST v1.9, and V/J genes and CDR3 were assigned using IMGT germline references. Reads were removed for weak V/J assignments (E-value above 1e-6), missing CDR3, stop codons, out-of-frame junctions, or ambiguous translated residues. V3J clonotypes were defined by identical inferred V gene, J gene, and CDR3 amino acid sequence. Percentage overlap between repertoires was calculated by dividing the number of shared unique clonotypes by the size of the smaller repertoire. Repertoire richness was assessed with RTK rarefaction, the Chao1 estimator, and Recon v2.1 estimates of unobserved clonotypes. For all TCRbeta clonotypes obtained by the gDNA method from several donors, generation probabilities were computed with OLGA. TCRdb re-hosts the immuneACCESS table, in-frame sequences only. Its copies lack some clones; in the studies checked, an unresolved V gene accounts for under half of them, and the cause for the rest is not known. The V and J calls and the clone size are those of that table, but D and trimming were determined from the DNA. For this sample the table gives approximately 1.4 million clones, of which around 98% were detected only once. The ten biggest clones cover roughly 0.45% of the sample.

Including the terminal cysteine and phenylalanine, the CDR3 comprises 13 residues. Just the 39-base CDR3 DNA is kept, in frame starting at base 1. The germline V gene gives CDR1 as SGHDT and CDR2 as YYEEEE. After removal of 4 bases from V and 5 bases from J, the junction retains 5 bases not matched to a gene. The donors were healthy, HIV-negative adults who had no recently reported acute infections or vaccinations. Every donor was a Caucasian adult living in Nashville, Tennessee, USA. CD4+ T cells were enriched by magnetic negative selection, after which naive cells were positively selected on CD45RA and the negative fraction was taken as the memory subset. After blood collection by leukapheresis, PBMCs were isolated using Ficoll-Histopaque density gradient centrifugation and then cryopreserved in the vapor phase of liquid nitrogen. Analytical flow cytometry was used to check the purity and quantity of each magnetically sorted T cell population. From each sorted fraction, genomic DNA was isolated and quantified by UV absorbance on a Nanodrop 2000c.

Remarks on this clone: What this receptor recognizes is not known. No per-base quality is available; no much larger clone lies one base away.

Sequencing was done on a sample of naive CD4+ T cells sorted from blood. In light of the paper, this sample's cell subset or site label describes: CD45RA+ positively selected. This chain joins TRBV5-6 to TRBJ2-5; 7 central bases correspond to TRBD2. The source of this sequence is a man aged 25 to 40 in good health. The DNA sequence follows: TGTGCCAGCAGCCAATGGGAGGGGGAGACCCAGTACTTC. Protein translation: CASSQWEGETQYF. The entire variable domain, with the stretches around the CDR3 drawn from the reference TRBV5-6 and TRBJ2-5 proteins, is DAGVTQSPTHLIKTRGQQVTLRCSPKSGHDTVSWYQQALGQGPQFIFQYYEEEERQRGNFPDRFSGHQFPNYSSELNVNALLLGDSALYLCASSQWEGETQYFGPGTRLLVL.